The next 21 T cell receptor beta chains were all read from a single sample in a study of blood T cell repertoires in COVID-19. This table comes from immunoSEQ multiplex PCR, and its TCRdb copy is limited to in-frame clones, with some not included. The top ten hold 4% to 5% of the sample, which has roughly 200,000 clones, roughly 84% seen once. The sequenced sample consisted of peripheral blood. These receptors all come from a woman at least 80 years old with acute or convalescent COVID-19.

The chain combines TRBV5-1 with TRBJ2-3, with 10 bases matching TRBD2. CDR1 SGHRS and CDR2 YFSETQ come from the germline V gene. There are 19 residues in the CDR3. With V trimmed by 3 bases and J by 2 bases, 15 bases remained unmatched. The CDR3 DNA reads TGCGCCAGCAGCTCCACTAGCGGGATCCCTCCATTGAACACAGATACGCAGTATTTT. Encoded protein: CASSSTSGIPPLNTDTQYF.

This sequence joins TRBV28 and TRBJ2-4; 8 nucleotides line up with TRBD1. Trimming removed 5 bases from V and 4 bases from J; junction bases left unmatched: 13. Germline V gene lookup returns CDR1 MDHEN and CDR2 SYDVKM. CDR3 length: 17 amino acids. CDR3 sequence (DNA): TGTGCCAGCAGTACGCACTCCGGGACAGGCCCAAAAAACATTCAGTACTTC. Protein product: CASSTHSGTGPKNIQYF.

This rearrangement joins TRBV6-5 to TRBJ1-2, with 8 bases aligning to TRBD1. CDR1 and CDR2 (germline): MNHEY, SVGAGI. The CDR3 consists of 14 residues. After removal of 6 bases from V and 4 bases from J, the junction contained 7 bases not matched to a gene. The CDR3 DNA reads TGTGCCAGCAGCCGGGACAGGCGCCTCTATGGCTACACCTTC. This translates into CASSRDRRLYGYTF.

V is TRBV27 and J is TRBJ2-7; the match to TRBD1 covers 8 bases. The junction had 12 bases not matched to a gene; V was cut back by 5 bases and J by 6 bases. There are 15 residues in the CDR3. From germline, CDR1 is MNHEY and CDR2 SMNVEV (reference sequence). CDR3 sequence: CASSGGTGLPSEQYF. In DNA form, the CDR3 reads TGTGCCAGCAGTGGCGGGACAGGTCTTCCGTCCGAGCAGTACTTC.

The rearrangement links TRBV6-5 to TRBJ1-5; D remains ambiguous. CDR3 size: 14 residues. Germline CDR1 reads MNHEY; CDR2 reads SVGAGI. With 7 bases removed from V and 0 bases from J, the gap between germline ends came to 10 bases. This CDR3 reads CASNPSYSNQPQHF. The CDR3 region has the DNA TGTGCCAGCAATCCCTCCTATAGCAATCAGCCCCAGCATTTT.

CDR3 DNA: TGTGCCAGCAGTCGGACTAGCGGGTGGACCGGGGAGCTGTTTTTT. Translating gives CASSRTSGWTGELFF. The rearrangement joins TRBV27 to TRBJ2-2; 11 nucleotides line up with TRBD2. This CDR3 spans 15 amino acids. Germline V gene lookup returns CDR1 MNHEY and CDR2 SMNVEV (reference sequence). Germline trimming cut 5 bases from V and 5 bases from J; bases unmatched to any gene: 4.

The chain employs TRBV28 and TRBJ1-1; D remains ambiguous. The CDR3 has 13 residues. V shed 7 bases and J shed 1 base, with 10 bases lying between them. Germline values: CDR1 MDHEN, CDR2 SYDVKM. DNA of the CDR3: TGTGCCAGCAACCCCTCGGGGAACACTGAAGCTTTCTTT. Amino acids: CASNPSGNTEAFF.

This clone was counted once. This sequence joins TRBV12-3 or TRBV12-4 and TRBJ2-1, with no clear D. The CDR3 runs to 11 residues. Trimming stripped 2 bases from V and 10 bases from J, with 6 bases between. The CDR3 DNA reads TGTGCCAGCAGTTTAAACTTAGAGCAGTTCTTC. Amino acids: CASSLNLEQFF.

The chain recombines TRBV14 with TRBJ2-1, with D perhaps TRBD2 (5 bases). Germline CDR1 is SGHDN and CDR2 is FVKESK. V lost 7 bases, J lost 1 base, and 11 bases lay in between. The CDR3 covers 14 residues. CDR3 amino acids: CASKSSWSYNEQFF. The CDR3 DNA follows: TGTGCCAGCAAATCTAGCTGGTCCTACAATGAGCAGTTCTTC.

This clone was detected a few times. V is TRBV28 and J is TRBJ1-5; D is undetermined. V lost 3 bases and J lost 2, with 11 bases in between. Looked up from germline, CDR1 is MDHEN and CDR2 is SYDVKM. The CDR3 loop spans 15 amino acids. The CDR3 region is CASSFPAGGNQPQHF. Written as DNA, the CDR3 is TGTGCCAGCAGTTTTCCCGCCGGGGGCAATCAGCCCCAGCATTTT.

The chain employs TRBV6-5 and TRBJ2-7, with 9 bases aligning to TRBD1. Per germline, CDR1 MNHEY and CDR2 SVGAGI. With V trimmed by 8 bases and J by 2 bases, 4 bases remained unmatched. CDR3 length: 13 residues. The CDR3 bases are TGTGCCAGCGCGGGACAGGGACCCTACGAGCAGTACTTC. Translation: CASAGQGPYEQYF.

The J gene is TRBJ2-5, the V gene TRBV5-6; the D gene is possibly TRBD1 (6 bases). This CDR3 comprises 15 residues. Germline V gives CDR1 SGHDT, CDR2 YYEEEE. Trimming left V 3 bases short and J 4 bases short, with 16 bases between. The CDR3 sequence is CASSSEPGAAETQYF. The CDR3 nucleotides are TGTGCCAGCAGCTCGGAACCAGGGGCGGCAGAGACCCAGTACTTC.

The V and J genes are TRBV27 and TRBJ1-1; D is undetermined. The CDR3 is 14 residues long. The V gene lost 2 bases and the J gene lost 6 bases, with 13 bases spanning the gap. The germline V gene has CDR1 MNHEY and CDR2 SMNVEV (reference sequence). The CDR3 is CASSLPGGGSEAFF. The CDR3 DNA follows: TGTGCCAGCAGTTTACCGGGAGGAGGATCTGAAGCTTTCTTT.

The chain is built from TRBV28 and TRBJ1-6; 7 bases match TRBD1. Germline V gene data show CDR1 as MDHEN and CDR2 as SYDVKM. The CDR3 totals 16 residues. After removal of 5 bases from V and 1 base from J, the junction contained 5 bases not matched to a gene. The CDR3 loop is CASSKQGISYNSPLHF. Written as DNA, the CDR3 is TGTGCCAGCAGTAAACAGGGGATATCCTATAATTCACCCCTCCACTTT.

The chain carries TRBV2 and TRBJ1-4; D is unresolved. This CDR3 comprises 12 residues. The V and J ends lost 6 bases and 4 bases respectively, with 6 bases between them. Germline CDR1 is SNHLY and CDR2 is FYNNEI. The CDR3 sequence: CASRPINEKLFF. The CDR3 DNA sequence: TGTGCCAGCAGACCTATTAATGAAAAACTGTTTTTT.

This sequence joins TRBV5-6 and TRBJ1-2; TRBD1 agrees at 7 bases. The CDR3 length is 16 residues. CDR1 and CDR2 from the germline V gene are SGHDT and YYEEEE. V gave up 4 bases and J gave up 10 bases; unmatched junction bases: 19. DNA of the CDR3: TGTGCCAGCAGCCCGACAGGGAGTGAATACTTTAGTGACTACACCTTC. This codes for CASSPTGSEYFSDYTF.

This chain joins TRBV18 and TRBJ1-2; 10 nucleotides match TRBD1. The germline CDR1 and CDR2 sequences are KGHSH and LQKENI. V was clipped by 0 bases and J by 3 bases; unmatched bases: 1. This CDR3 has 15 residues. CDR3 sequence: CASSPPGQGHYGYTF. The DNA for the CDR3 is TGTGCCAGCTCACCACCGGGACAGGGGCACTATGGCTACACCTTC.

The V gene is TRBV6-2 or TRBV6-3, the J gene TRBJ1-4; tentative D call: TRBD1 (6 bases). The germline CDR1 and CDR2 sequences are MNHEY and SVGEGT. V was pared by 3 bases and J by 6 bases, with 14 bases between. The CDR3 contains 15 residues. CDR3 in DNA: TGTGCCAGCAGTTATTCAGATCAGGGGTATGAAAAACTGTTTTTT. It translates to CASSYSDQGYEKLFF.

V is TRBV5-4 and J is TRBJ2-3, with 9 bases that match TRBD1. After removal of 4 bases from V and 3 bases from J, the junction contained 6 bases not matched to a gene. This CDR3 has 15 residues. Germline CDR1 and CDR2: SGHNT and YYREEE (reference sequence). CDR3: CASSPGQGRTDTQYF. The CDR3 DNA sequence: TGTGCCAGCAGCCCGGGACAGGGAAGAACAGATACGCAGTATTTT.

The rearrangement uses TRBV4-1 and TRBJ1-3, with 9 bases fitting TRBD1. CDR3 length equals 17 residues. Germline lookup yields CDR1 MGHRA and CDR2 YSYEKL. V shed 2 bases, J shed 1 base, and the junction held 6 bases outside the gene matches. Here the CDR3 DNA reads TGCGCCAGCAGCCAACAGCCCGGGACAGGGTCTGGAAACACCATATATTTT. Its protein product is CASSQQPGTGSGNTIYF.

The chain combines TRBV30 with TRBJ1-2; D gene ambiguous. Per the germline V gene, CDR1 is GTSNPN and CDR2 is SVGIG (reference sequence). The germline V and J ends were trimmed by 8 bases and 2 bases, with 9 bases remaining between them. The length of the CDR3 is 11 residues. The CDR3 protein is CARTENYGYTF. CDR3 DNA: TGTGCCCGCACCGAGAACTATGGCTACACCTTC.